In its sample, the clone carrying this TCR beta chain was seen once. These data belong to a study of blood T cell repertoires in COVID-19. This table comes from immunoSEQ multiplex PCR, and its TCRdb copy is limited to in-frame clones, with some not included. The table lists about 170,000 clones, roughly 85% of them singletons. The specimen was PBMCs or T cells enriched from blood (not recorded which). This clonotype was obtained from a woman between 45 and 60 years old who had recovered from COVID-19.

The CDR3 is CASSETGVYGYTF. The CDR3 DNA sequence: TGTGCCAGCAGTGAAACAGGGGTCTATGGCTACACCTTC. The V gene is TRBV6-1, the J gene TRBJ1-2; 7 bases are shared with TRBD1. The CDR3 is 13 residues long. Germline V lookup: CDR1 MNHNS, CDR2 SASEGT. V dropped 2 bases and J dropped 4; count of bases not matched to a gene: 1.